The following is a TCR beta chain sequence with its context. A J-beta primer mix and a sample-barcoded 5' primer were used in a second PCR of roughly 6 to 11 cycles. Every cDNA molecule bore a tag from a template-switch adaptor containing 12 random nucleotides. MiXCR, run by TCRdb on the 5' RACE reads, gives a single entry per CDR3 protein. The sample includes about 640,000 distinct CDR3 sequences, approximately 30% seen only once; the top ten take 15% to 18%. Germline lookup yields CDR1 SGHTA and CDR2 FQGNSA. This CDR3 has 15 amino acids. The V gene lost 1 base and the J gene lost 7 bases, with 17 bases spanning the gap. The sample is drawn from a study of blood T cells in healthy people across ages.

This clonotype originated in an elderly woman in good health. This chain connects TRBV7-2 to TRBJ2-7; TRBD2 is a possible D gene (7 bases). Sequenced input: blood. The CDR3 nucleotides are TGTGCCAGCAGCTTAGGTGGGGGGGGGGCCGGGGAGCAGTACTTC. Its translation is CASSLGGGGAGEQYF.